This entry lists 3 T cell receptor beta chains sequenced from one sample in a study of identical twins. TCRdb reanalysed the 5' RACE reads using MiXCR and keeps one entry per CDR3 protein. The table shows fewer than 250,000 distinct CDR3 sequences, with roughly 10% occurring only once. Sequencing was performed on memory (CD45RO+) T cells sorted from blood. The origin of the receptors is a young woman in good health.

This clonotype has at least ten counts. CDR3 sequence (DNA): TGCGCCAGCAGCTTGGGTAGCACAGATACGCAGTATTTT. Amino acids: CASSLGSTDTQYF. The chain has TRBV5-1 and TRBJ2-3; D uncertain. The CDR3 contains 13 residues. Trimming shortened V by 0 bases and J by 0 bases, and 2 bases separated the two germline ends. The germline CDR1 and CDR2 sequences are SGHRS and YFSETQ.

The J gene is TRBJ2-6, the V gene TRBV7-9, with TRBD1 matching over 8 bases. This CDR3 has 17 amino acids. V lost 6 bases and J lost 4; bases outside the gene matches: 11. In germline, CDR1 is SEHNR, CDR2 FQNEAQ (reference sequence). The CDR3 here is CASRKFRGPVGANVLTF. The CDR3 region has the DNA TGTGCCAGCAGGAAATTCAGGGGGCCGGTCGGGGCCAACGTCCTGACTTTC.

This clonotype was detected only a few times. The rearrangement uses TRBV7-2 and TRBJ2-7, with TRBD2 matching 10 bases. CDR3 size: 15 residues. Germline CDR1 is SGHTA and CDR2 is FQGNSA. Trimming at V came to 5 bases and at J to 0 bases, leaving 4 bases not matched to a gene. CDR3 in DNA: TGTGCCAGCAGCACTGCTAGCGGGGGCTCCTACGAGCAGTACTTC. Protein product: CASSTASGGSYEQYF.